This T cell receptor (beta chain) comes out of a study of blood T cell repertoires in COVID-19. CDR1 and CDR2 (germline): SGHDT, YYEEEE. This CDR3 has 13 residues. V dropped 0 bases and J dropped 5 bases, with 8 bases sitting between them. Profiled with immunoSEQ multiplex PCR; TCRdb holds only in-frame clones, not every one. Here the sample spans approximately 300,000 clones, approximately 83% being singletons. Enrollees, about 18 to 95 years old, lived in around 23 US areas. This chain links TRBV5-6 with TRBJ2-5; D uncertain. The sequencing input was PBMCs or T cells enriched from blood (not recorded which). The receptor's source is a young woman who had recovered from COVID-19. Here the CDR3 DNA reads TGTGCCAGCAGCTTGGCGGCAGGCGAGACCCAGTACTTC. This encodes CASSLAAGETQYF. Together with reference TRBV5-6 and TRBJ2-5, the CDR3 gives the full variable domain: DAGVTQSPTHLIKTRGQQVTLRCSPKSGHDTVSWYQQALGQGPQFIFQYYEEEERQRGNFPDRFSGHQFPNYSSELNVNALLLGDSALYLCASSLAAGETQYFGPGTRLLVL.